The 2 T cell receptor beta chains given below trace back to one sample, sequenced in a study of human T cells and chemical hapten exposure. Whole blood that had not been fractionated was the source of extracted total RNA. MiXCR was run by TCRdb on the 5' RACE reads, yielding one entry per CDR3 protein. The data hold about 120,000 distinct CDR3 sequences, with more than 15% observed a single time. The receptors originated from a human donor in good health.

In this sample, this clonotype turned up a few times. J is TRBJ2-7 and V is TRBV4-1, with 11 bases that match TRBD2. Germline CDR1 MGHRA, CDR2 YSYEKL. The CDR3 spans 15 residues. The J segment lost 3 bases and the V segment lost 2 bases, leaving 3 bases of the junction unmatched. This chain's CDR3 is CASSQLGTSGYEQYF. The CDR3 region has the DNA TGCGCCAGCAGCCAATTGGGGACTAGCGGCTACGAGCAGTACTTC.

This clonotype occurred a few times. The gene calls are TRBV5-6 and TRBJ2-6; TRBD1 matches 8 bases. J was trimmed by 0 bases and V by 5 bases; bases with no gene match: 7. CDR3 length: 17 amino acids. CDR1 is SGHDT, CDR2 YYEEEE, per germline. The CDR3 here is CASRAYGQGSGANVLTF. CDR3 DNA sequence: TGTGCCAGCAGAGCCTACGGACAGGGCTCTGGGGCCAACGTCCTGACTTTC.